Presented here are 9 T cell receptor beta chains from one specimen sequenced in a study of OX40 agonist ivuxolimab in advanced cancers. Using immunoSEQ multiplex PCR, the repertoire was profiled, and TCRdb retains in-frame clones only, with some absent. The table shows about 5,100 clones, with 66% occurring only once. Sequencing used CD4+ or CD8+ T cells sorted from blood, obtained in a trial of the OX40 agonist ivuxolimab. Every receptor here comes from an adult with an advanced solid tumor such as melanoma, head and neck, liver or kidney cancer.

The chain has TRBV7-9 and TRBJ2-5; D may match TRBD1 or TRBD2 (6 bases each). The CDR3 loop spans 16 amino acids. Germline CDR1 reads SEHNR; CDR2 reads FQNEAQ (reference sequence). Trimming stripped 5 bases from V and 6 bases from J, with 22 bases between. The CDR3 is CASSDPPGGQGKTQYF. CDR3 coding DNA: TGTGCCAGCAGCGACCCGCCCGGGGGCCAGGGAAAGACCCAGTACTTC.

The chain couples TRBV5-4 to TRBJ1-4; D may be TRBD1 (5 bases). Trimming left V 5 bases short and J 8 bases short, with 19 bases between. Germline V gene lookup returns CDR1 SGHNT and CDR2 YYREEE (reference sequence). The length of the CDR3 is 15 residues. CDR3 sequence reads: CASSHEEGMGEKLFF. CDR3 sequence (DNA): TGTGCCAGCAGTCACGAAGAGGGGATGGGAGAAAAACTGTTTTTT. Combining the CDR3 with reference TRBV5-4 and TRBJ1-4 gives the whole variable domain ETGVTQSPTHLIKTRGQQVTLRCSSQSGHNTVSWYQQALGQGPQFIFQYYREEENGRGNFPPRFSGLQFPNYSSELNVNALELDDSALYLCASSHEEGMGEKLFFGSGTQLSVL.

The chain has TRBV11-1 and TRBJ1-4, with D possibly matching TRBD1 (5 bases). Per germline, CDR1 SGHAT and CDR2 FQDESV (reference sequence). The CDR3 has 16 amino acids. V lost 5 bases and J 0 bases, leaving 13 bases between the germline ends. The DNA of the CDR3 is TGTGCCAGCAGCCCAGGGACGGTCGCAACTAATGAAAAACTGTTTTTT. It codes for CASSPGTVATNEKLFF.

The chain is built from TRBV28 and TRBJ1-1, with D hard to call. Trimming removed 2 bases from V and 7 bases from J, with 8 bases in between. The germline CDR1 and CDR2 sequences are MDHEN and SYDVKM. The CDR3 runs to 12 residues. CDR3 residues: CASSLNGLEAFF. As DNA, the CDR3 is TGTGCCAGCAGTTTAAACGGCCTTGAAGCTTTCTTT.

The rearrangement uses TRBV4-2 and TRBJ2-2, with no clear D. The ends were cut back, 0 bases at V and 2 bases at J, with 7 bases in the middle. The CDR3 has 15 residues. Germline-derived CDR1 and CDR2 are LGHNA and YNFKEQ. CDR3 residues: CASSQDDHNTGELFF. The CDR3 DNA sequence: TGTGCCAGCAGCCAAGATGACCATAACACCGGGGAGCTGTTTTTT.

The chain combines TRBV7-9 with TRBJ2-5; D is uncertain. Germline V lookup: CDR1 SEHNR, CDR2 FQNEAQ (reference sequence). Trimming cost V 5 bases and J 5 bases, with 12 bases left between them. The CDR3 consists of 13 residues. The DNA of the CDR3 is TGTGCCAGCAGCCATTCCCTGGACGAGACCCAGTACTTC. The encoded protein is CASSHSLDETQYF.

CDR3 amino acids: CASSLAGRPAEAFF. CDR3 DNA: TGCGCCAGCAGCTTGGCGGGTCGCCCAGCCGAAGCTTTCTTT. The chain employs TRBV5-1 and TRBJ1-1, with unresolved D. Germline V gives CDR1 SGHRS, CDR2 YFSETQ. The CDR3 length is 14 residues. V was pared by 0 bases and J by 8 bases, with 14 bases between.

As DNA, the CDR3 is TGTGCCAGCAGCTTAGATGTGGGTGACACCGGCAGCAACGAGCAGTACTTC. Protein: CASSLDVGDTGSNEQYF. This chain links TRBV11-2 with TRBJ2-7; D is uncertain. Between the trimmed V and J ends, which lost 0 bases and 5 bases, there was a span of 20 bases. The CDR3 is made up of 17 amino acids. Germline V lookup: CDR1 SGHAT, CDR2 FQNNGV.

The J gene is TRBJ1-3, the V gene TRBV6-1, with 7 bases lining up with TRBD1. This CDR3 region has 14 residues. J was trimmed by 7 bases and V by 3 bases; bases with no gene match: 6. CDR1 and CDR2 from the germline V gene are MNHNS and SASEGT. CDR3 sequence: CASSERDSGNTIYF. In nucleotides, the CDR3 is TGTGCCAGCAGTGAGAGGGACAGCGGGAACACCATATATTTT.